This is a list of T cell receptor beta chains from one sample in a study of T-cell reconstitution after alpha-beta-depleted transplantation in children. Via MiXCR, TCRdb re-called the PCR reads, giving one row per CDR3 protein. Here the sample spans about 830,000 distinct CDR3 sequences, less than 20% being singletons. Sequences were derived from PBMCs, mostly from graft donor cells, sampled 360 days after TCRalphabeta/CD19-depleted stem cell transplant. These receptors came from a male patient younger than 18 who had a stem cell transplant for acute lymphoblastic leukemia, so the T cells may come from the graft donor. Both conserved end residues are part of each CDR3. Fields, in order: clone size, V gene, D gene, J gene, CDR3 length, CDR3 protein, CDR3 DNA. A D gene is named only where the DNA matches it firmly. Only some rows state a clone size, as once, few, many or a class for expanded clones.

>.|TRBV11-2|TRBD2|TRBJ2-1|19
CASSLGLAGGLGSYNEQFF
TGTGCCAGCAGCCTGGGACTAGCGGGAGGGCTCGGTTCCTACAATGAGCAGTTCTTC
>many|TRBV5-1|TRBD2|TRBJ2-7|13
CASSLLREGEQYF
TGCGCCAGCAGCTTGTTACGGGAGGGTGAGCAGTACTTC
>.|TRBV29-1|.|TRBJ2-1|13
CSVESRNYNEQFF
TGCAGCGTTGAATCCCGGAACTACAATGAGCAGTTCTTC
>.|TRBV24-1|TRBD1|TRBJ1-1|16
CATSDRPQGGNTEAFF
TGTGCCACCAGTGACCGCCCTCAGGGGGGGAACACTGAAGCTTTCTTT
>.|TRBV5-1|.|TRBJ1-1|14
CASSSGGGVAEAFF
TGCGCCAGCAGCTCGGGGGGGGGAGTCGCTGAAGCTTTCTTT
>few|TRBV5-1|TRBD1|TRBJ1-5|17
CASSLHCLWDRDQPQHF
TGCGCCAGCAGCTTGCACTGTCTGTGGGACAGAGATCAGCCCCAGCATTTT
>few|TRBV29-1|TRBD1|TRBJ2-7|14
CSVRRGTGTYEQYF
TGCAGCGTTCGTCGCGGGACAGGGACCTACGAGCAGTACTTC
>few|TRBV7-2|.|TRBJ1-3|14
CASSPRRPGNTIYF
TGTGCCAGCAGCCCCCGTAGACCCGGAAACACCATATATTTT
>few|TRBV6-1|.|TRBJ2-5|13
CASVQAGRETQYF
TGTGCCAGCGTCCAGGCAGGGCGTGAGACCCAGTACTTC
>.|TRBV7-8|TRBD2|TRBJ2-3|16
CASRPRTSGRTDTQYF
TGTGCCAGCAGACCCAGGACTAGCGGGAGGACAGATACGCAGTATTTT
>.|TRBV6-5|.|TRBJ2-3|14
CASSFRQDRDTQYF
TGTGCCAGCAGTTTTAGACAGGATCGAGATACGCAGTATTTT
>.|TRBV13|TRBD2|TRBJ2-7|18
CASSLGRLGLAGSYEQYF
TGTGCCAGCAGCTTAGGCAGACTTGGACTAGCGGGCTCCTACGAGCAGTACTTC
>.|TRBV11-1|TRBD1|TRBJ2-7|17
CASSLNRGKSYSYEQYF
TGTGCCAGCAGCTTAAACAGGGGCAAATCCTATTCCTACGAGCAGTACTTC
>.|TRBV20-1|TRBD2|TRBJ2-1|15
CSADLAGGNSNEQFF
TGCAGTGCAGATCTAGCGGGAGGAAACAGCAATGAGCAGTTCTTC
>.|TRBV7-3|.|TRBJ2-7|17
CASSLTVLGAGPYEQYF
TGTGCCAGCAGCTTAACGGTATTGGGGGCAGGACCCTACGAGCAGTACTTC
>many|TRBV5-1|TRBD1|TRBJ2-2|15
CASSLIGQGGGELFF
TGCGCCAGCAGCCTAATTGGACAGGGCGGCGGGGAGCTGTTTTTT
>.|TRBV29-1|TRBD1|TRBJ1-2|13
CSVEVGDSYGYTF
TGCAGCGTTGAAGTCGGGGACAGCTATGGCTACACCTTC
>.|TRBV3-1|TRBD2|TRBJ2-5|16
CASSQGALGGGETQYF
TGTGCCAGCAGCCAAGGGGCCCTCGGGGGGGGAGAGACCCAGTACTTC
>.|TRBV5-1|TRBD2|TRBJ2-3|17
CASSLAPSGRATDTQYF
TGCGCCAGCAGCTTGGCCCCTAGCGGGAGGGCGACAGATACGCAGTATTTT
>many|TRBV7-9|.|TRBJ1-2|13
CASSPRDSYGYTF
TGTGCCAGCAGCCCCCGGGATTCCTATGGCTACACCTTC
>many|TRBV27|.|TRBJ1-1|14
CASSLSPGNTEAFF
TGTGCCAGCAGTTTAAGTCCAGGGAACACTGAAGCTTTCTTT
>.|TRBV7-3|.|TRBJ2-1|15
CASSLQLGSHNEQFF
TGTGCCAGCAGCTTACAGTTGGGCAGCCACAATGAGCAGTTCTTC
>few|TRBV11-2|.|TRBJ2-1|17
CASRPIAGSFYTDEQFF
TGTGCCAGCAGGCCAATCGCCGGGAGCTTTTATACGGATGAGCAGTTCTTC
>.|TRBV5-1|.|TRBJ1-1|15
CASSLYGTKNTEAFF
TGCGCCAGCAGCTTGTACGGGACTAAGAACACTGAAGCTTTCTTT
>few|TRBV20-1|.|TRBJ1-4|14
CSARATATNEKLFF
TGCAGTGCTAGGGCAACTGCAACTAATGAAAAACTGTTTTTT
>.|TRBV19|TRBD2|TRBJ2-5|15
CASSRTSGSRETQYF
TGTGCCAGTAGTCGTACTAGCGGGAGTAGAGAGACCCAGTACTTC
>many|TRBV29-1|TRBD1|TRBJ2-7|13
CSVLTGGRYEQYF
TGCAGCGTCCTGACAGGGGGCCGATACGAGCAGTACTTC
>few|TRBV4-1|.|TRBJ2-3|15
CASSQEGISTPTQYF
TGCGCCAGCAGCCAAGAGGGCATATCGACGCCAACGCAGTATTTT
>few|TRBV15|.|TRBJ2-6|17
CATSRDLRDSGANVLTF
TGTGCCACCAGCAGAGATCTCCGAGACTCTGGGGCCAACGTCCTGACTTTC
>few|TRBV12-5|.|TRBJ2-1|16
CASGLTGQPAPNEQFF
TGTGCTAGTGGTTTGACTGGACAACCTGCTCCGAATGAGCAGTTCTTC
>.|TRBV7-9|.|TRBJ1-6|14
CASSLAQGGSPLHF
TGTGCCAGCAGCTTGGCCCAGGGCGGCTCACCCCTCCACTTT
>.|TRBV20-1|.|TRBJ1-6|12
CSASNGHSPLHF
TGCAGTGCTAGTAATGGGCATTCACCCCTCCACTTT
>few|TRBV5-6|.|TRBJ1-2|12
CASSLGLTGYTF
TGTGCCAGCAGCCTCGGACTGACTGGCTACACCTTC
>few|TRBV5-6|.|TRBJ2-1|13
CASSPSDLWRQFF
TGTGCCAGCAGCCCTTCTGACTTGTGGCGGCAGTTCTTC
>few|TRBV19|.|TRBJ2-2|12
CASSTWLEELFF
TGTGCCAGTAGTACGTGGCTCGAGGAGCTGTTTTTT
>.|TRBV3-1|.|TRBJ2-3|18
CASSFSSLILSRTDTQYF
TGTGCCAGCAGTTTTAGCAGCCTTATACTCAGTCGCACAGATACGCAGTATTTT
>.|TRBV11-2|.|TRBJ1-1|18
CASSLLPRSSGGGTEAFF
TGTGCCAGCAGCTTATTACCCAGGTCCAGCGGGGGAGGCACTGAAGCTTTCTTT
>.|TRBV25-1|TRBD1|TRBJ2-7|17
CASSDRQGQGRPYEQYF
TGTGCCAGCAGTGACCGGCAGGGACAGGGGAGGCCCTACGAGCAGTACTTC
>.|TRBV11-2|.|TRBJ2-5|14
CASTRRQTQETQYF
TGTGCCAGCACCCGGAGGCAGACCCAAGAGACCCAGTACTTC
>few|TRBV19|TRBD2|TRBJ2-5|16
CASSIFALAGSETQYF
TGTGCCAGTAGTATTTTTGCGCTAGCGGGTTCGGAGACCCAGTACTTC
>few|TRBV9|.|TRBJ2-5|15
CASSVGEDSLETQYF
TGTGCCAGCAGCGTAGGGGAGGACAGCTTAGAGACCCAGTACTTC
>.|TRBV7-9|TRBD1|TRBJ1-5|16
CASSLARTGGNQPQHF
TGTGCCAGCAGCTTGGCTCGGACAGGCGGCAATCAGCCCCAGCATTTT
>.|TRBV7-9|.|TRBJ2-7|12
CASSLWGPEQYF
TGTGCCAGCAGCTTATGGGGACCCGAGCAGTACTTC
>.|TRBV3-1|TRBD1|TRBJ2-7|15
CASSPTGAWTYEQYF
TGTGCCAGCAGCCCTACAGGGGCTTGGACATACGAGCAGTACTTC
>many|TRBV29-1|.|TRBJ1-2|12
CSVDYHGYGYTF
TGCAGCGTTGACTACCATGGGTATGGCTACACCTTC
>few|TRBV5-5|TRBD1|TRBJ2-5|14
CASSWGTGEETQYF
TGTGCCAGCAGCTGGGGGACAGGGGAAGAGACCCAGTACTTC
>few|TRBV14|.|TRBJ2-7|15
CASSLRPTRNYEQYF
TGTGCCAGCAGCCTAAGACCCACGAGAAACTACGAGCAGTACTTC
>few|TRBV9|TRBD2|TRBJ2-3|14
CALGAGGSTDTQYF
TGTGCCCTGGGGGCGGGAGGAAGCACAGATACGCAGTATTTT
>few|TRBV15|TRBD2|TRBJ2-7|15
CATSRRTSGPYEQYF
TGTGCCACCAGCAGAAGGACTAGCGGTCCCTACGAGCAGTACTTC
>few|TRBV29-1|.|TRBJ1-1|12
CSVELGTSEAFF
TGCAGCGTTGAACTTGGGACTTCTGAAGCTTTCTTT
>.|TRBV10-2|.|TRBJ2-1|16
CASMVGGGFKDNEQFF
TGCGCCAGCATGGTTGGGGGCGGTTTTAAGGACAATGAGCAGTTCTTT
>many|TRBV5-1|TRBD1|TRBJ1-1|15
CASSLRTGSGTEAFF
TGCGCCAGCAGCTTGCGGACAGGGTCCGGCACTGAAGCTTTCTTT
>few|TRBV12-3/TRBV12-4|.|TRBJ2-1|11
CASMPLNEQFF
TGTGCCAGCATGCCGCTCAATGAGCAGTTCTTC
>few|TRBV24-1|TRBD1|TRBJ2-1|15
CATSVGTGADGEQFF
TGTGCCACCAGTGTGGGGACAGGGGCTGATGGTGAGCAGTTCTTC
>.|TRBV3-1|TRBD2|TRBJ2-7|14
CASSGTSFDYEQYF
TGTGCCAGCAGTGGGACTAGCTTTGATTACGAGCAGTACTTC
>few|TRBV12-3/TRBV12-4|TRBD1|TRBJ1-3|15
CASRRQGYSGNTIYF
TGTGCCAGCAGACGACAGGGCTACTCTGGAAACACCATATATTTT
>many|TRBV5-1|.|TRBJ2-3|13
CASSLKPPDTQYF
TGCGCCAGCAGCTTGAAGCCCCCAGATACGCAGTATTTT
>few|TRBV5-1|.|TRBJ1-3|16
CASSSGGRDRGNTIYF
TGCGCCAGCAGCTCCGGAGGTCGGGACCGTGGAAACACCATATATTTT
>once|TRBV7-8|TRBD2|TRBJ2-5|13
CASSPPIAGPGYF
TGTGCCAGCAGCCCGCCAATAGCGGGCCCCGGGTACTTC
>many|TRBV6-5|.|TRBJ2-1|14
CASSYGVLGNEQFF
TGTGCCAGCAGTTACGGGGTGCTCGGGAATGAGCAGTTCTTC